These 29 T cell receptor beta chains were all obtained from the same sample, sequenced in a study of blood T cells in healthy people across ages. A sample-barcoded 5' primer and a J-beta primer mix were used in a second PCR of about 7 to 12 cycles. One entry per CDR3 protein results from TCRdb running MiXCR on the 5' RACE reads. This sample has roughly 1,100,000 distinct CDR3 sequences, with less than 25% found just once. This same sample was also taken into another study, of T cells of mothers and their children.

The sample taken for sequencing was blood. Source of these receptors: a girl aged 2 to 10 in good health.

This clonotype was seen ten or more times. The chain is built from TRBV4-3 and TRBJ1-4; D remains unclear. Trimming removed 4 bases at V and 7 bases at J, with 7 bases between. This CDR3 is built from 12 residues. The germline V gene encodes CDR1 LGHNA and CDR2 YSLEER. CDR3 in DNA: TGCGCCAGCAGCCCAGGCGGTGAAAAACTGTTTTTT. It yields the protein CASSPGGEKLFF.

The chain carries TRBV29-1 and TRBJ1-2, with TRBD1 as a possible D gene (5 bases). The CDR3 runs to 13 residues. The V and J ends lost 5 bases and 11 bases respectively, with 21 bases between them. Germline CDR1 and CDR2: SQVTM and ANQGSEA. CDR3 nucleotide sequence: TGCAGCGTTCCCGGGGAAGACAGAAACCCATACACCTTC. This encodes CSVPGEDRNPYTF.

V is TRBV20-1 and J is TRBJ2-5; no clear D gene. The CDR3 totals 13 residues. V shed 0 bases and J shed 5 bases, with 10 bases lying between them. In germline, CDR1 is DFQATT, CDR2 SNEGSKA (reference sequence). The CDR3 spells CSARDFMGETQYF. The CDR3 DNA is TGCAGTGCTAGAGACTTCATGGGGGAGACCCAGTACTTC.

There are a few counts of this clonotype. This chain links TRBV29-1 with TRBJ1-2; possible D gene TRBD1, 5 bases. Between the trimmed V and J ends, which lost 0 bases and 1 base, there was a span of 9 bases. The length of the CDR3 is 14 residues. Germline V gene data show CDR1 as SQVTM and CDR2 as ANQGSEA. CDR3 in amino acids: CSVEDGQNNYGYTF. DNA for the CDR3: TGCAGCGTTGAAGATGGACAAAATAACTATGGCTACACCTTC. Full variable domain (missing parts from reference TRBV29-1 and TRBJ1-2): SAVISQKPSRDICQRGTSLTIQCQVDSQVTMMFWYRQQPGQSLTLIATANQGSEATYESGFVIDKFPISRPNLTFSTLTVSNMSPEDSSIYLCSVEDGQNNYGYTFGSGTRLTVV.

The J gene is TRBJ1-1, the V gene TRBV7-9; D might be TRBD1 (5 bases). The CDR3 totals 13 residues. Germline CDR1 reads SEHNR; CDR2 reads FQNEAQ (reference sequence). V shed 2 bases and J shed 5 bases, with 9 bases lying between them. CDR3 DNA: TGTGCCAGCAGCTTACAGGGTCAGACTGAAGCTTTCTTT. It translates to CASSLQGQTEAFF.

The gene calls are TRBV6-6 and TRBJ2-7, with D possibly matching TRBD2 (6 bases). Germline V gives CDR1 MNHNY, CDR2 SVGAGI (reference sequence). V shed 2 bases and J shed 7 bases, with 12 bases lying between them. The CDR3 is made up of 13 amino acids. CDR3 loop: CASSYAFREEQYF. The CDR3, as DNA: TGTGCCAGCAGTTACGCTTTTCGGGAGGAGCAGTACTTC.

The table lists this clonotype with a few counts. The rearrangement uses TRBV29-1 and TRBJ1-2; D possibly corresponds to TRBD1 (5 bases). The germline V gene encodes CDR1 SQVTM and CDR2 ANQGSEA. V was clipped by 6 bases and J by 6 bases, with 17 bases between them. CDR3 size: 13 residues. In DNA, the CDR3 is TGCAGCGTCATAACAGGATTCGGGGATGGCTACACCTTC. Its translation is CSVITGFGDGYTF. The entire variable domain, with the rest obtained from reference TRBV29-1 and TRBJ1-2, is as follows: SAVISQKPSRDICQRGTSLTIQCQVDSQVTMMFWYRQQPGQSLTLIATANQGSEATYESGFVIDKFPISRPNLTFSTLTVSNMSPEDSSIYLCSVITGFGDGYTFGSGTRLTVV.

This clonotype has more than one count but fewer than ten. The V call is TRBV7-3, the J call TRBJ1-6; D remains unclear. This CDR3 contains 13 residues. Trimming stripped 5 bases from V and 5 bases from J, with 7 bases between. Germline V gene sequence: CDR1 SGHTA, CDR2 FQGTGA. CDR3 loop: CASSDNHNSPLHF. CDR3 coding DNA: TGTGCCAGCAGCGATAATCATAATTCACCCCTCCACTTT.

The table lists this clonotype with a few counts. This chain connects TRBV4-3 to TRBJ2-1; no clear D. The CDR3 runs 13 residues. V dropped 0 bases and J dropped 4 bases, with 4 bases sitting between them. From germline, CDR1 is LGHNA and CDR2 YSLEER. The CDR3 DNA reads TGCGCCAGCAGCCAAGATGCGTACAATGAGCAGTTCTTC. Translated: CASSQDAYNEQFF.

The rearrangement joins TRBV28 to TRBJ2-3; 10 bases line up with TRBD1. The V and J ends lost 3 bases and 4 bases, in that order; junction bases with no gene match: 4. Germline V gene data show CDR1 as MDHEN and CDR2 as SYDVKM. The CDR3 covers 15 residues. The chain's CDR3 is CASSFGTGVADTQYF. CDR3 sequence (DNA): TGTGCCAGCAGTTTTGGGACAGGGGTAGCAGATACGCAGTATTTT.

The chain uses TRBV7-2 and TRBJ1-6, with unresolved D. This CDR3 contains 14 residues. CDR1 is SGHTA and CDR2 is FQGNSA in the germline V gene. Between the trimmed V and J ends, which lost 5 bases and 6 bases, there was a span of 11 bases. CDR3 sequence reads: CASSRPSGNSPLHF. DNA for the CDR3: TGTGCCAGCAGCCGTCCTTCGGGTAATTCACCCCTCCACTTT.

V gene TRBV7-8 combines with J gene TRBJ2-5; TRBD2 matches 10 bases. Germline V gene sequence: CDR1 SGHVS, CDR2 FQNEAQ. Trimming took 4 bases from V and 4 from J; bases not matched to a gene: 9. This CDR3 is 16 amino acids long. The CDR3 sequence: CASSSLGQRGGETQYF. The CDR3 DNA is TGTGCCAGCAGCTCCCTGGGACAGCGGGGGGGAGAGACCCAGTACTTC.

The V call is TRBV7-2, the J call TRBJ2-7, with no clear D. V lost 2 bases, J lost 7 bases, and 12 bases lay in between. CDR1 and CDR2 from the germline V gene are SGHTA and FQGNSA. The CDR3 totals 13 residues. The CDR3 reads CASSLMRAREQYF. The CDR3 DNA sequence: TGTGCCAGCAGCTTAATGAGAGCACGGGAGCAGTACTTC.

V usage is TRBV9 and J usage is TRBJ2-5, with 7 positions matching TRBD1. The end of the DNA aligns better with TRBJ2-7, so the J call may be wrong. Germline V gene data show CDR1 as SGDLS and CDR2 as YYNGEE. This CDR3 comprises 15 residues. The CDR3 DNA reads TGTGCCAGCAGCGATGGGACAGAAAGCTCCTACGAGCAGTACTTC. Translating it yields CASSDGTESSYEQYF.

This clonotype turned up a few times. The rearrangement uses TRBV28 and TRBJ2-1, with 7 bases fitting TRBD1. Germline lookup yields CDR1 MDHEN and CDR2 SYDVKM. The J segment lost 10 bases and the V segment lost 6 bases, leaving 0 bases of the junction unmatched. The CDR3 spans 10 residues. CDR3 DNA: TGTGCCAGCAGAGGGGGCGAGCAGTTCTTC. This translates into CASRGGEQFF. The variable domain in full, completed from reference TRBV28 and TRBJ2-1, reads DVKVTQSSRYLVKRTGEKVFLECVQDMDHENMFWYRQDPGLGLRLIYFSYDVKMKEKGDIPEGYSVSREKKERFSLILESASTNQTSMYLCASRGGEQFFGPGTRLTVL.

This clonotype was seen more than once but under ten times. In DNA form, the CDR3 reads TGCAGTGCTAGAGATTACACGGGGGGCCTCACAGATACGCAGCATTTT. Its translation: CSARDYTGGLTDTQHF. The chain has TRBV20-1 and TRBJ2-3; the D gene is possibly TRBD1 (6 bases). The J call may be wrong; the DNA end is better matched by TRBJ1-5. This CDR3 has 16 residues. Germline loops: CDR1 DFQATT, CDR2 SNEGSKA (reference sequence).

The rearrangement links TRBV23-1 to TRBJ2-2; D unclear. TRBV23-1 is annotated as an ORF whose role is uncertain. The length of the CDR3 is 16 residues. V was clipped by 3 bases and J by 5 bases, with 16 bases between them. The CDR3 DNA is TGCGCCAGCAGTCACCCGGGCAGCTTATCAACCGGGGAGCTGTTTTTT. It encodes CASSHPGSLSTGELFF.

This clonotype was observed a handful of times. The V gene is TRBV6-5, the J gene TRBJ1-6; no clear D gene. Germline CDR1 MNHEY, CDR2 SVGAGI. V gave up 0 bases and J gave up 10 bases, with 7 bases separating them. CDR3 length equals 13 residues. Here the CDR3 DNA reads TGTGCCAGCAGTTACTCGCAGCACTCACCCCTCCACTTT. This gives the protein CASSYSQHSPLHF.

The chain is built from TRBV28 and TRBJ1-5; D ambiguous. The CDR3 length is 12 residues. Between the trimmed V and J ends, which lost 5 bases and 5 bases, there was a span of 7 bases. Germline lookup yields CDR1 MDHEN and CDR2 SYDVKM. The CDR3 DNA follows: TGTGCCAGCAGTCCCTCATATCAGCCCCAGCATTTT. Encoded protein: CASSPSYQPQHF.

V and J are TRBV27 and TRBJ2-1, with D perhaps TRBD1 (5 bases). Germline V gene data show CDR1 as MNHEY and CDR2 as SMNVEV (reference sequence). With 3 bases removed from V and 7 bases from J, the gap between germline ends came to 13 bases. The CDR3 spans 14 residues. This CDR3 reads CASSFGPGWNEQFF. CDR3 sequence (DNA): TGTGCCAGCAGTTTTGGGCCAGGGTGGAATGAGCAGTTCTTC.

In its sample, this clonotype was seen a few times. The gene calls are TRBV20-1 and TRBJ2-1, with 8 nucleotides matching TRBD2. Unmatched junction bases numbered 6, after V lost 1 base and J lost 7 bases. The CDR3 spans 14 residues. Germline assignment: CDR1 DFQATT and CDR2 SNEGSKA (reference sequence). In nucleotides, the CDR3 is TGCAGTGCTAGAGCCGGGAGGGCCGATAATGAGCAGTTCTTC. It specifies CSARAGRADNEQFF.

This clonotype was seen a few times. The chain combines TRBV12-3 or TRBV12-4 with TRBJ2-6; perhaps TRBD2 as D (6 bases). The V gene lost 7 bases and the J gene lost 3 bases, with 13 bases spanning the gap. CDR3 length equals 15 residues. The CDR3 nucleotides are TGTGCCAGCACTTTCGGAGGGCATGGGGCCAACGTCCTGACTTTC. Encoded protein: CASTFGGHGANVLTF.

The rearrangement joins TRBV24-1 to TRBJ1-5; no clear D gene. This CDR3 has 14 amino acids. CDR1 and CDR2 (germline): KGHDR, SFDVKD. V gave up 9 bases and J gave up 2 bases, with 13 bases separating them. As DNA, the CDR3 is TGTGCCACCGGAGAAATGGGCGGCAATCAGCCCCAGCATTTT. It yields the protein CATGEMGGNQPQHF.

This clonotype was observed once. The rearrangement uses TRBV29-1 and TRBJ2-3; perhaps D is TRBD1 or TRBD2 (5 bases each). Germline assignment: CDR1 SQVTM and CDR2 ANQGSEA. Deletions cut 4 bases from V and 5 bases from J, with 10 bases between. CDR3 length: 12 residues. CDR3 protein: CSVGGAGDTQYF. CDR3 bases: TGCAGCGTTGGAGGGGCGGGAGATACGCAGTATTTT.

The V and J genes are TRBV12-3 or TRBV12-4 and TRBJ2-2; perhaps TRBD1 as D (7 bases). V lost 3 bases to trimming and J lost 4 bases, with 12 bases between them. The CDR3 runs to 15 residues. CDR3: CASSLGGQSTGELFF. The CDR3 coding sequence is TGTGCCAGCAGTTTGGGGGGACAGAGCACCGGGGAGCTGTTTTTT.

This clonotype was picked up a small number of times. This sequence joins TRBV25-1 and TRBJ1-1; D perhaps matches TRBD1 (5 bases). Germline V gene sequence: CDR1 MGHDK, CDR2 SYGVNS. The CDR3 runs 13 residues. V lost 8 bases, J lost 0 bases, and 10 bases lay in between. The DNA for the CDR3 is TGTGCCAGCCTAGACAGATTGAACACTGAAGCTTTCTTT. It specifies CASLDRLNTEAFF. The variable domain in full, completed from reference TRBV25-1 and TRBJ1-1, reads EADIYQTPRYLVIGTGKKITLECSQTMGHDKMYWYQQDPGMELHLIHYSYGVNSTEKGDLSSESTVSRIRTEHFPLTLESARPSHTSQYLCASLDRLNTEAFFGQGTRLTVV.

This clonotype occurred a few times. The genes are TRBV28 and TRBJ2-4; no definite D call. The CDR3 consists of 13 residues. Trimming took 5 bases from V and 0 from J, leaving 5 bases between them. Germline V gives CDR1 MDHEN, CDR2 SYDVKM. CDR3 nucleotides: TGTGCCAGCAGTCAGATAGCCAAAAACATTCAGTACTTC. Its translation: CASSQIAKNIQYF.

This clonotype was seen a handful of times. This sequence joins TRBV6-2 or TRBV6-3 and TRBJ2-5, with 8 bases fitting TRBD2. This CDR3 has 13 residues. V lost 8 bases, J lost 13 bases, and 15 bases stayed unmatched. Per germline, CDR1 MNHEY and CDR2 SVGEGT. CDR3 in DNA: TGTGCCAGCGACCGGGGGGGACCCTCCCGTGTGTACTTC. This sequence encodes CASDRGGPSRVYF.

This clonotype appeared many times. The V call is TRBV4-2, the J call TRBJ2-5; D might be TRBD2 (6 bases). The CDR3 consists of 18 residues. Trimming stripped 0 bases from V and 2 bases from J, with 19 bases between. Germline V gene sequence: CDR1 LGHNA, CDR2 YNFKEQ. In DNA, the CDR3 is TGTGCCAGCAGCCAAGATCCCCTGGTAGCGGAGGCACAAGAGACCCAGTACTTC. This gives the protein CASSQDPLVAEAQETQYF.